Given below is one T cell receptor beta chain in context. Antigen specificity is unknown. Sequencing was performed with immunoSEQ multiplex PCR; in TCRdb, only in-frame clones are kept and a portion is missing. The top ten clones hold roughly 0.39% of a sample with roughly 2,500,000 clones, approximately 94% of them seen once. The junction had 10 bases not matched to a gene; V was cut back by 6 bases and J by 7 bases. The CDR3 runs 16 residues. Germline CDR1 is MDHEN and CDR2 is SYDVKM. This specimen belongs to a study of shared clonotypes between healthy human individuals. As for the study in general: Each donor contributed plates that comprised three CD4 naive, three CD4 memory, two CD8 naive and one CD8 memory. Study-level points and caveats: Larger estimated richness was generally seen in naive subsets than in memory subsets.

The clonotype comes from a man between 18 and 35 years old in good health. Some clones in this sample may be carry-over from other donors' samples. Sample: naive CD4+ T cells from PBMCs. The subset here: CD45RA+ positively selected. J is TRBJ2-2 and V is TRBV28; TRBD1 agrees at 11 bases. CDR3 DNA: TGTGCCAGCAGCCGGGGGGACAGGGGGACGAGCGGGGAGCTGTTTTTT. Residues: CASSRGDRGTSGELFF.